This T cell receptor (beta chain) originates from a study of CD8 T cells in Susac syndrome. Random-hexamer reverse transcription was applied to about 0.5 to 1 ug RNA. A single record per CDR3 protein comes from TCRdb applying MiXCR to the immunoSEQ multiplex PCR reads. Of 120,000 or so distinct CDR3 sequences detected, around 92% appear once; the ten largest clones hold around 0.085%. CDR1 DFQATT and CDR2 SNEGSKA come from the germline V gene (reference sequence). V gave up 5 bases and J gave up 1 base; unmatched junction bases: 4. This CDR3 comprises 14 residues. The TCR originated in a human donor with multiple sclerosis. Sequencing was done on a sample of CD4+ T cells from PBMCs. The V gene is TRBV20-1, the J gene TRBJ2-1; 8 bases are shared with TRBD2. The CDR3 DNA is TGCAGTGCTGAGGTAGCGGGGTCCTACAATGAGCAGTTCTTC. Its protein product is CSAEVAGSYNEQFF.